The 28 T cell receptor beta chains listed next were all sequenced from one sample in a study of T cell repertoires in cytomegalovirus infection (dated by TCRdb to the late 2010s). Read against the paper, the sample's treatment or condition label means: in vitro stimulation with specific CMV peptide epitopes to enrich CMV-specific T cells. Their target antigens are unknown. Instrument on record: Illumina HiSeq 1500. TCRdb redid the processing of the public reads, applying fastp at Q25 and MiXCR, and retained in-frame beta chains. Here each entry gathers all rows of one CDR3 protein and keeps the most common genes and DNA. Recorded for this sample are around 430,000 distinct CDR3 sequences; about 42% of them occurred a single time. 35% to 50% of the sample rests with the top ten. The specimen was cultured PBMCs, collected from culture after CMV antigen stimulation. These receptors all stem from a human donor in good health (CMV status not recorded). Some clones in this sample may be carry-over from other donors' samples.

The CDR3 coding sequence is TGTGCCAGCAGTTCGCCGACCGCTATGAACACTGAAGCTTTCTTT. It specifies CASSSPTAMNTEAFF. The V gene is TRBV6-5, the J gene TRBJ1-1, with D hard to call. Germline values: CDR1 MNHEY, CDR2 SVGAGI. V lost 4 bases and J 0 bases, leaving 12 bases between the germline ends. The CDR3 is 15 amino acids.

This clonotype was counted between two and nine times. This sequence joins TRBV11-2 and TRBJ1-6; D is possibly TRBD1 (6 bases). CDR1 is SGHAT and CDR2 is FQNNGV in the germline V gene. The ends were cut back, 2 bases at V and 2 bases at J, with 13 bases in the middle. This CDR3 has 17 residues. In DNA form, the CDR3 reads TGTGCCAGCAGCTTAAACACCGGGACAACCTATAATTCACCCCTCCACTTT. Amino acid sequence: CASSLNTGTTYNSPLHF.

About this clonotype: This CDR3 is missing its conserved last phenylalanine or tryptophan, likely due to a read error. The CDR3 region is CASSLLAGGGEQYY. CDR3 nucleotides: TGTGCCAGCAGTTTACTAGCGGGAGGGGGAGAGCAGTACTAC. The chain is built from TRBV12-3 or TRBV12-4 and TRBJ2-7, with 12 bases identical to TRBD2. V lost 2 bases and J lost 7; bases outside the gene matches: 3. This CDR3 has 14 residues.

The chain combines TRBV7-2 with TRBJ1-3; 7 bases are shared with TRBD1. V was pared by 6 bases and J by 0 bases, with 8 bases of the junction left unmatched. The CDR3 covers 16 residues. Germline V gene data show CDR1 as SGHTA and CDR2 as FQGNSA. The CDR3 coding sequence is TGTGCCAGCAGTTGGGTAGGGGACAGCTCTGGAAACACCATATATTTT. This sequence encodes CASSWVGDSSGNTIYF.

In this sample, this clonotype turned up a few times. The chain has TRBV7-6 and TRBJ2-3; 7 bases match TRBD2. CDR1 and CDR2 from the germline V gene are SGHVS and FNYEAQ. V shed 2 bases, J shed 5 bases, and the junction held 7 bases outside the gene matches. There are 15 residues in the CDR3. The CDR3 is CASSLIGGEGDTQYF. In nucleotides, the CDR3 is TGTGCCAGCAGCTTAATCGGAGGGGAGGGAGATACGCAGTATTTT.

The table lists this clonotype with a few counts. The chain carries TRBV7-6 and TRBJ2-2, with a tentative D call TRBD1 (6 bases). Germline CDR1 and CDR2: SGHVS and FNYEAQ. V gave up 1 base and J gave up 4 bases, with 13 bases separating them. There are 16 residues in the CDR3. The CDR3 here is CASSLGGPTSTGELFF. The DNA of the CDR3 is TGTGCCAGCAGCTTAGGGGGGCCGACATCCACCGGGGAGCTGTTTTTT.

This clonotype has more than one count but fewer than ten. Here the CDR3 reads CASSLLGVQETQYF. DNA of the CDR3: TGTGCCAGCAGCTTATTGGGGGTCCAAGAGACCCAGTACTTC. V and J are TRBV11-2 and TRBJ2-5; either TRBD1 or TRBD2 may fit D (5 bases each). The CDR3 runs to 14 residues. Germline V lookup: CDR1 SGHAT, CDR2 FQNNGV. Trimming took 2 bases from V and 1 from J, leaving 8 bases between them.

This rearrangement joins TRBV7-4 to TRBJ2-3, with D tentatively TRBD1 (5 bases). The CDR3 runs 14 residues. The germline gives CDR1 SGHVT, CDR2 SQSDAQ. V was pared by 3 bases and J by 6 bases, with 13 bases between. CDR3 region: CASSFSGLEDTQYF. DNA of the CDR3: TGTGCCAGCAGCTTCTCAGGGTTGGAGGATACGCAGTATTTT.

The CDR3 DNA is TGTGCCAGCAGTCTAATAATGAACACTGAAGCTTTCTTT. This encodes CASSLIMNTEAFF. The J gene is TRBJ1-1, the V gene TRBV6-2 or TRBV6-3, with no clear D. The ends were cut back, 5 bases at V and 0 bases at J, with 7 bases in the middle. The CDR3 loop spans 13 amino acids. Germline CDR1 and CDR2: MNHEY and SVGEGT.

This clonotype was recorded a few times. The chain combines TRBV7-6 with TRBJ1-4, with D possibly being TRBD1 (5 bases). The length of the CDR3 is 14 residues. Trimming cost V 2 bases and J 8 bases, with 12 bases left between them. The germline CDR1 and CDR2 sequences are SGHVS and FNYEAQ. As DNA, the CDR3 is TGTGCCAGCAGCTTATCATGGGGGGAGGAAAAACTGTTTTTT. Translated, it gives CASSLSWGEEKLFF. Full variable domain (remainder filled in from reference TRBV7-6 and TRBJ1-4): GAGVSQSPRYKVTKRGQDVALRCDPISGHVSLYWYRQALGQGPEFLTYFNYEAQQDKSGLPNDRFSAERPEGSISTLTIQRTEQRDSAMYRCASSLSWGEEKLFFGSGTQLSVL.

This chain connects TRBV7-9 to TRBJ2-7; perhaps TRBD2 as D (6 bases). V was pared by 5 bases and J by 0 bases, with 11 bases between. The germline V gene has CDR1 SEHNR and CDR2 FQNEAQ (reference sequence). This CDR3 has 14 residues. The CDR3 loop is CASSDRRVSYEQYF. In DNA, the CDR3 is TGTGCCAGCAGCGATCGGAGGGTCTCCTACGAGCAGTACTTC.

This sequence joins TRBV19 and TRBJ1-5; D is unclear. V was cut by 6 bases and J by 10 bases, with 16 bases left in between. CDR1 is LNHDA and CDR2 is SQIVND in the germline V gene (reference sequence). The CDR3 has 13 residues. The CDR3 spells CASSHDPISPQHF. CDR3 bases: TGTGCCAGTAGCCACGACCCCATATCACCCCAGCATTTT.

The chain is built from TRBV5-4 and TRBJ2-5; D is tentatively TRBD1 or TRBD2 (5 bases each). Germline values: CDR1 SGHNT, CDR2 YYREEE (reference sequence). The CDR3 has 14 residues. V was shortened by 4 bases and J by 2 bases, with 12 bases between the two germline ends. The CDR3 reads CASSLRERQETQYF. CDR3 DNA sequence: TGTGCCAGCAGCCTCAGGGAGCGGCAAGAGACCCAGTACTTC.

This clonotype came up a few times. J is TRBJ1-2 and V is TRBV14; tentative D call: TRBD1 (6 bases). Germline CDR1 SGHDN, CDR2 FVKESK. Trimming cost V 5 bases and J 2 bases, with 9 bases left between them. The CDR3 runs to 13 residues. CDR3 sequence: CASSSGVNYGYTF. DNA of the CDR3: TGTGCCAGCAGCTCAGGGGTCAACTATGGCTACACCTTC. Drawing the rest from reference TRBV14 and TRBJ1-2, the complete variable domain is EAGVTQFPSHSVIEKGQTVTLRCDPISGHDNLYWYRRVMGKEIKFLLHFVKESKQDESGMPNNRFLAERTGGTYSTLKVQPAELEDSGVYFCASSSGVNYGYTFGSGTRLTVV.

This clonotype has ten or more counts. The rearrangement uses TRBV7-2 and TRBJ2-1; D call uncertain. The length of the CDR3 is 13 residues. V lost 5 bases and J lost 10, with 15 bases in between. The germline V gene has CDR1 SGHTA and CDR2 FQGNSA. Written as DNA, the CDR3 is TGTGCCAGCAGCCTAACGACTGTAGCCGAGCAGTTCTTC. Its translation: CASSLTTVAEQFF.

This rearrangement joins TRBV4-1 to TRBJ2-1; TRBD2 is a possible D gene (6 bases). V was trimmed by 1 base and J by 0 bases, leaving 13 bases between them. The CDR3 is 17 residues long. Germline loops: CDR1 MGHRA, CDR2 YSYEKL. The CDR3 region is CASSQVVAASSYNEQFF. CDR3 DNA: TGCGCCAGCAGCCAAGTTGTAGCGGCTAGCTCCTACAATGAGCAGTTCTTC.

This clonotype occurred a few times. The V and J genes are TRBV7-2 and TRBJ2-7; the match to TRBD1 covers 8 bases. Germline values: CDR1 SGHTA, CDR2 FQGNSA. This CDR3 contains 16 residues. Trimming at V came to 5 bases and at J to 3 bases, leaving 12 bases not matched to a gene. The CDR3 nucleotides read TGTGCCAGCAGCCGACGGACAGGGATGTTTCGCTACGAGCAGTACTTC. This sequence encodes CASSRRTGMFRYEQYF.

The chain employs TRBV20-1 and TRBJ2-3; 7 nucleotides align to TRBD2. Germline CDR1 reads DFQATT; CDR2 reads SNEGSKA (reference sequence). This CDR3 contains 15 residues. V dropped 4 bases and J dropped 1; count of bases not matched to a gene: 8. CDR3 in amino acids: CSANRPSGGTDTQYF. The CDR3 nucleotides are TGCAGTGCTAACAGGCCTAGCGGAGGCACAGATACGCAGTATTTT.

This clonotype was seen only a few times. The rearrangement uses TRBV7-8 and TRBJ2-7, with D possibly being TRBD2 (6 bases). Per the germline V gene, CDR1 is SGHVS and CDR2 is FQNEAQ. V was cut by 8 bases and J by 0 bases, with 14 bases left in between. The CDR3 has 14 residues. CDR3 in DNA: TGTGCCAGCGGACCGGGACTCAGCTCCTACGAGCAGTACTTC. Amino acids: CASGPGLSSYEQYF.

The chain uses TRBV7-6 and TRBJ1-1; no clear D gene. V lost 1 base, J lost 10 bases, and 13 bases lay in between. The CDR3 contains 13 residues. CDR1 and CDR2 from the germline V gene are SGHVS and FNYEAQ. CDR3 amino acids: CASSLETPSGAFF. The CDR3 nucleotides are TGTGCCAGCAGCTTAGAAACGCCCTCCGGAGCTTTCTTT.

This clonotype was counted between two and nine times. The J gene is TRBJ1-2, the V gene TRBV5-1, with D hard to call. CDR3 length equals 12 residues. The V end lost 0 bases, the J end lost 12 bases, and 12 bases lay between the germline ends. Germline values: CDR1 SGHRS, CDR2 YFSETQ. CDR3 sequence: CASSLEAGGNTF. CDR3 sequence (DNA): TGCGCCAGCAGCTTGGAGGCAGGAGGAAACACCTTC. The full variable domain, rest sourced from reference TRBV5-1 and TRBJ1-2, is KAGVTQTPRYLIKTRGQQVTLSCSPISGHRSVSWYQQTPGQGLQFLFEYFSETQRNKGNFPGRFSGRQFSNSRSEMNVSTLELGDSALYLCASSLEAGGNTFGSGTRLTVV.

The chain joins TRBV7-2 to TRBJ2-5, with unresolved D. Germline V CDR1 and CDR2: SGHTA, FQGNSA. V gave up 4 bases and J gave up 1 base, with 7 bases separating them. This CDR3 contains 13 residues. The CDR3 coding sequence is TGTGCCAGCAGCTCCGTCACCCAAGAGACCCAGTACTTC. The encoded protein is CASSSVTQETQYF.

This chain connects TRBV5-1 to TRBJ1-1; TRBD1 aligns across 7 bases. CDR1 is SGHRS and CDR2 is YFSETQ in the germline V gene. V trimming: 4 bases; J trimming: 3 bases; junction bases outside the gene matches: 9. This CDR3 region has 15 residues. CDR3 nucleotide sequence: TGCGCCAGCAGCCCGACAGGGTACTCGGACACTGAAGCTTTCTTT. Protein: CASSPTGYSDTEAFF.

This chain links TRBV19 with TRBJ2-2, with 7 nucleotides matching TRBD1. The CDR3 is 14 amino acids. Unmatched junction bases numbered 6, after V lost 6 bases and J lost 5 bases. In germline, CDR1 is LNHDA, CDR2 SQIVND (reference sequence). The DNA of the CDR3 is TGTGCCAGTAGGCAGGGGGTATTAACCGGGGAGCTGTTTTTT. Protein sequence: CASRQGVLTGELFF.

This clonotype has just a few counts. This chain joins TRBV7-8 and TRBJ2-7; the match to TRBD2 covers 8 bases. J gave up 3 bases and V 5 bases, and 9 bases lay outside the gene matches. The CDR3 contains 15 residues. Germline assignment: CDR1 SGHVS and CDR2 FQNEAQ. In nucleotides, the CDR3 is TGTGCCAGCAGCGCCGGACTAGCCACCATCTACGAGCAGTACTTC. Encoded protein: CASSAGLATIYEQYF.

This chain links TRBV4-1 with TRBJ1-1; D remains unclear. Trimming shortened V by 4 bases and J by 0 bases, and 18 bases separated the two germline ends. Germline CDR1 is MGHRA and CDR2 is YSYEKL. The CDR3 spans 17 residues. The CDR3 DNA follows: TGCGCCAGCAGCCGAAGTTCCCCTGGACTGTTGAACACTGAAGCTTTCTTT. Translating gives CASSRSSPGLLNTEAFF.

This chain links TRBV7-4 with TRBJ2-5; D is perhaps TRBD2 (5 bases). V was pared by 3 bases and J by 11 bases, with 10 bases between. The CDR3 extends over 11 amino acids. The germline CDR1 and CDR2 sequences are SGHVT and SQSDAQ. CDR3 sequence: CASSLGRWQYF. The CDR3 nucleotides read TGTGCCAGCAGCTTGGGGAGATGGCAGTACTTC.

This chain links TRBV7-9 with TRBJ2-3; 7 nucleotides match TRBD2. V trimming: 4 bases; J trimming: 1 base; junction bases outside the gene matches: 11. CDR1 SEHNR and CDR2 FQNEAQ come from the germline V gene (reference sequence). The CDR3 covers 17 residues. CDR3 in amino acids: CASSSRTGEGRTDTQYF. For the CDR3, the DNA is TGTGCCAGCAGCTCACGGACGGGGGAGGGCCGCACAGATACGCAGTATTTT. The full variable domain, rest sourced from reference TRBV7-9 and TRBJ2-3, is DTGVSQNPRHKITKRGQNVTFRCDPISEHNRLYWYRQTLGQGPEFLTYFQNEAQLEKSRLLSDRFSAERPKGSFSTLEIQRTEQGDSAMYLCASSSRTGEGRTDTQYFGPGTRLTVL.